This passage covers 14 T cell receptor beta chains from one sample sequenced in a study of cytomegalovirus exposure and HLA in healthy donors. The primer mix had 60 Vbeta and 13 Jbeta primers. TCRdb's copy holds only in-frame clones and misses some; the assay was immunoSEQ multiplex PCR. The sample lists about 180,000 clones, around 73% occurring once. What was sequenced was PBMCs. Receptors were obtained from a man aged 55 to 69 in good health and CMV-seronegative.

The V call is TRBV28, the J call TRBJ2-7; 7 nucleotides agree with TRBD1. The CDR3 spans 12 residues. CDR1 is MDHEN and CDR2 is SYDVKM in the germline V gene. V dropped 7 bases and J dropped 3; count of bases not matched to a gene: 3. The CDR3 DNA is TGTGCCAGCAAAGGGACAGTCTACGAGCAGTACTTC. It codes for CASKGTVYEQYF.

The chain couples TRBV5-4 to TRBJ2-1; 11 bases align to TRBD1. V shed 4 bases, J shed 6 bases, and the junction held 6 bases outside the gene matches. Germline assignment: CDR1 SGHNT and CDR2 YYREEE (reference sequence). The CDR3 has 15 residues. The CDR3 sequence is CASSPGQGEGNEQFF. The DNA of the CDR3 is TGTGCCAGCAGCCCGGGACAGGGGGAGGGCAATGAGCAGTTCTTC.

This clone turned up a few times. The chain combines TRBV27 with TRBJ1-2; no clear D. The V and J ends lost 10 bases and 5 bases respectively, with 20 bases between them. CDR3 length equals 14 residues. Germline loops: CDR1 MNHEY, CDR2 SMNVEV (reference sequence). CDR3 region: CATSADLAVYGYTF. In DNA form, the CDR3 reads TGTGCCACGTCCGCGGACCTAGCGGTGTATGGCTACACCTTC.

The chain recombines TRBV28 with TRBJ2-5; 13 bases line up with TRBD2. In germline, CDR1 is MDHEN, CDR2 SYDVKM. This CDR3 is 16 amino acids long. The junction had 9 bases not matched to a gene; V was cut back by 6 bases and J by 5 bases. Here the CDR3 DNA reads TGTGCCAGCAGCAGAGGACTAGCGGGAGTAAGGGAGACCCAGTACTTC. Protein: CASSRGLAGVRETQYF.

The rearrangement uses TRBV6-5 and TRBJ2-7; TRBD2 matches at 7 bases. Germline V lookup: CDR1 MNHEY, CDR2 SVGAGI. The CDR3 covers 15 residues. The V and J ends lost 0 bases and 0 bases, in that order; junction bases with no gene match: 2. The chain's CDR3 is CASSYSSGGSYEQYF. The CDR3 coding sequence is TGTGCCAGCAGTTACTCCTCGGGAGGCTCCTACGAGCAGTACTTC.

The chain carries TRBV5-4 and TRBJ2-3, with 12 bases identical to TRBD2. This CDR3 region has 16 residues. CDR1 and CDR2 (germline): SGHNT, YYREEE (reference sequence). J lost 3 bases, V lost 4 bases, and 6 bases had no gene match. The CDR3 sequence: CASSRGTSGLTDTQYF. The CDR3 nucleotides read TGTGCCAGCAGCCGGGGGACTAGCGGGTTAACAGATACGCAGTATTTT.

The V gene is TRBV13, the J gene TRBJ1-3; TRBD1 aligns across 7 bases. CDR3 length: 15 residues. In germline, CDR1 is PRHDT, CDR2 FYEKMQ (reference sequence). Unmatched junction bases numbered 6, after V lost 7 bases and J lost 0 bases. CDR3 bases: TGTGCCAGCATCCCGACAGGGAGCTCTGGAAACACCATATATTTT. The encoded protein is CASIPTGSSGNTIYF. Full variable domain (remainder filled in from reference TRBV13 and TRBJ1-3): AAGVIQSPRHLIKEKRETATLKCYPIPRHDTVYWYQQGPGQDPQFLISFYEKMQSDKGSIPDRFSAQQFSDYHSELNMSSLELGDSALYFCASIPTGSSGNTIYFGEGSWLTVV.

The rearrangement joins TRBV10-3 to TRBJ1-2; the D is unclear. V gave up 6 bases and J gave up 2 bases, with 10 bases separating them. CDR3 size: 13 residues. Germline-derived CDR1 and CDR2 are ENHRY and SYGVKD. The CDR3 DNA is TGTGCCATCAGGGGCCGGCCGAACTATGGCTACACCTTC. Its translation: CAIRGRPNYGYTF.

This chain uses TRBV5-6 with TRBJ2-5; 11 bases fit TRBD1. Near its end, the DNA agrees better with TRBJ2-7, so the J call may be wrong. Germline V gene lookup returns CDR1 SGHDT and CDR2 YYEEEE. The length of the CDR3 is 15 residues. The CDR3 spells CASSLGKGQGDEQYF. For the CDR3, the DNA is TGTGCCAGCAGCTTGGGGAAGGGACAGGGGGACGAGCAGTACTTC.

V is TRBV19 and J is TRBJ1-5; 7 nucleotides match TRBD1. Trimming removed 4 bases from V and 4 bases from J; junction bases left unmatched: 10. CDR3 size: 16 residues. Germline CDR1 LNHDA, CDR2 SQIVND (reference sequence). The CDR3 sequence: CASSTGGTVGNQPQHF. CDR3 bases: TGTGCCAGTAGTACGGGAGGGACAGTTGGGAATCAGCCCCAGCATTTT.

This clone was observed once. This chain uses TRBV4-3 with TRBJ2-3; possible D gene TRBD1, 5 bases. V dropped 0 bases and J dropped 4 bases, with 17 bases sitting between them. The CDR3 covers 17 residues. CDR1 and CDR2 (germline): LGHNA, YSLEER. The CDR3 nucleotides read TGCGCCAGCAGCCAAGACTTCGGCAGGGTTCGTCCAGATACGCAGTATTTT. Translation gives CASSQDFGRVRPDTQYF.

J is TRBJ2-3 and V is TRBV5-1; 12 positions agree with TRBD1. The CDR3 is made up of 15 amino acids. Germline V CDR1 and CDR2: SGHRS, YFSETQ. V lost 3 bases to trimming and J lost 7 bases; unmatched junction nucleotides: 6. Here the CDR3 reads CASSSLGQGANTQYF. The DNA of the CDR3 is TGCGCCAGCAGCTCCCTGGGACAGGGGGCAAATACGCAGTATTTT.

CDR3 sequence (DNA): TGTGCCAGCAGGAGCCTCCCAAATCAGCCCCAGCATTTT. This gives the protein CASRSLPNQPQHF. The chain employs TRBV6-6 and TRBJ1-5; D is unresolved. Between the trimmed V and J ends, which lost 6 bases and 4 bases, there was a span of 10 bases. This CDR3 comprises 13 residues. In germline, CDR1 is MNHNY, CDR2 SVGAGI (reference sequence).

This chain connects TRBV27 to TRBJ2-3; D is possibly TRBD1 (5 bases). The CDR3 is 15 residues long. Germline CDR1 is MNHEY and CDR2 is SMNVEV (reference sequence). Trimming cost V 3 bases and J 3 bases, with 13 bases left between them. CDR3 in amino acids: CASSFQGSKTDTQYF. In DNA, the CDR3 is TGTGCCAGCAGTTTCCAGGGTTCAAAGACAGATACGCAGTATTTT.